A single sample gave rise to the 20 T cell receptor beta chains below, sequenced in a study of blood T cell repertoires in COVID-19. Some clones are missing from TCRdb's copy, which holds only in-frame ones; the method was immunoSEQ multiplex PCR. This table has 200,000 to 250,000 clones, about 86% appearing once. The source material was peripheral blood. Receptors originate from a man of 80 years or more with acute or convalescent COVID-19.

The count of this clone is one. V usage is TRBV2 and J usage is TRBJ1-6; D is uncertain. This CDR3 is built from 14 residues. V was cut by 3 bases and J by 2 bases, with 5 bases left in between. The V gene's germline CDR1 is SNHLY and CDR2 FYNNEI. The CDR3 loop is CASSDRTYNSPLHF. CDR3 coding DNA: TGTGCCAGCAGTGACAGAACCTATAATTCACCCCTCCACTTT.

The chain is built from TRBV2 and TRBJ1-2; a possible D gene is TRBD1 (6 bases). Germline lookup yields CDR1 SNHLY and CDR2 FYNNEI. V lost 3 bases and J 8 bases, leaving 10 bases between the germline ends. The CDR3 sequence is 12 residues long. In DNA form, the CDR3 reads TGTGCCAGCAGTGAGGGGGCGCGAGGCTACACCTTC. This sequence encodes CASSEGARGYTF. Supplemented by reference TRBV2 and TRBJ1-2, the full variable domain reads EPEVTQTPSHQVTQMGQEVILRCVPISNHLYFYWYRQILGQKVEFLVSFYNNEISEKSEIFDDQFSVERPDGSNFTLKIRSTKLEDSAMYFCASSEGARGYTFGSGTRLTVV.

To note about this clone: At the DNA level, this CDR3 is encoded by other sequences in the same sample as well. The chain combines TRBV19 with TRBJ1-1; 8 nucleotides match TRBD1. V gave up 3 bases and J gave up 5 bases; unmatched junction bases: 5. The CDR3 contains 14 residues. Germline CDR1 is LNHDA and CDR2 is SQIVND (reference sequence). CDR3 bases: TGTGCCAGTAGTATTCAGGGGGCGCGGACTGAAGCTTTCTTT. Translating it yields CASSIQGARTEAFF.

This chain uses TRBV7-9 with TRBJ2-1; TRBD1 agrees at 9 bases. This CDR3 has 15 residues. After removal of 6 bases from V and 6 bases from J, the junction contained 9 bases not matched to a gene. Looked up from germline, CDR1 is SEHNR and CDR2 is FQNEAQ (reference sequence). CDR3 in amino acids: CASSSTGGRSNEQFF. The DNA of the CDR3 is TGTGCCAGCAGTTCCACAGGGGGCAGGAGCAATGAGCAGTTCTTC.

V gene TRBV19 combines with J gene TRBJ1-1; no clear D. This CDR3 region has 13 residues. Per the germline V gene, CDR1 is LNHDA and CDR2 is SQIVND (reference sequence). V dropped 6 bases and J dropped 0 bases, with 8 bases sitting between them. CDR3 region: CASSPVLNTEAFF. The CDR3, as DNA: TGTGCCAGTAGCCCGGTCCTGAACACTGAAGCTTTCTTT.

The chain links TRBV5-1 to TRBJ1-2, with a possible D match to TRBD1 (5 bases). The V and J ends lost 5 bases and 0 bases respectively, with 14 bases between them. CDR1 and CDR2 (germline): SGHRS, YFSETQ. The CDR3 runs to 15 residues. The CDR3 DNA reads TGCGCCAGCAGGTACGGGACGGGAGCTAACTATGGCTACACCTTC. Protein product: CASRYGTGANYGYTF.

The J gene is TRBJ2-2, the V gene TRBV19; TRBD2 is a possible D gene (5 bases). Germline CDR1 and CDR2: LNHDA and SQIVND (reference sequence). The CDR3 is 17 residues long. Between the trimmed V and J ends, which lost 3 bases and 3 bases, there was a span of 17 bases. CDR3 sequence (DNA): TGTGCCAGTAGTATTTCCCGGTGGGGAGCGGACACCGGGGAGCTGTTTTTT. It encodes CASSISRWGADTGELFF.

The rearrangement joins TRBV4-2 to TRBJ1-1; D is unresolved. The V gene's germline CDR1 is LGHNA and CDR2 YNFKEQ. The CDR3 loop spans 15 amino acids. Trimming stripped 1 base from V and 0 bases from J, with 9 bases between. The CDR3 nucleotides read TGTGCCAGCAGCCAAGTTTCCAGTTTGAACACTGAAGCTTTCTTT. Its translation: CASSQVSSLNTEAFF.

The gene calls are TRBV20-1 and TRBJ1-2; D ambiguous. CDR1 is DFQATT, CDR2 SNEGSKA, per germline (reference sequence). V was clipped by 5 bases and J by 8 bases, with 12 bases between them. The CDR3 length is 11 residues. CDR3 sequence (DNA): TGCAGTGCTTTCTCGACGGGGGGCTACACCTTC. This codes for CSAFSTGGYTF.

The chain employs TRBV6-2 or TRBV6-3 and TRBJ1-5; 10 nucleotides match TRBD1. V dropped 4 bases and J dropped 6; count of bases not matched to a gene: 3. The CDR3 is 14 residues long. The germline CDR1 and CDR2 sequences are MNHEY and SVGEGT. In DNA, the CDR3 is TGTGCCAGCAGTTTTGGACAGGGGGGTCAGCCCCAGCATTTT. This gives the protein CASSFGQGGQPQHF.

The V and J genes are TRBV6-6 and TRBJ1-1, with no clear D. The CDR3 runs 15 residues. Germline V gene lookup returns CDR1 MNHNY and CDR2 SVGAGI (reference sequence). Trimming removed 5 bases at V and 1 base at J, with 14 bases between. CDR3 sequence (DNA): TGTGCCAGCAGTAGAGCAAGGGCGGGGAACACTGAAGCTTTCTTT. Amino acids: CASSRARAGNTEAFF.

As for this clone: The same CDR3 can be traced to other DNA sequences in this sample. The genes are TRBV9 and TRBJ1-5; tentatively, D is TRBD1 (6 bases). Germline V lookup: CDR1 SGDLS, CDR2 YYNGEE. The V end lost 0 bases, the J end lost 2 bases, and 9 bases lay between the germline ends. The CDR3 loop spans 15 amino acids. The CDR3 loop reads CASSVGGGGNQPQHF. DNA of the CDR3: TGTGCCAGCAGCGTAGGAGGGGGTGGCAATCAGCCCCAGCATTTT.

The chain employs TRBV10-3 and TRBJ2-4, with a tentative D call TRBD2 (6 bases). Trimming cost V 3 bases and J 5 bases, with 11 bases left between them. Germline CDR1 is ENHRY and CDR2 is SYGVKD. The CDR3 runs to 14 residues. CDR3: CAISERAGQNIQYF. CDR3 coding DNA: TGTGCCATCAGTGAACGGGCGGGGCAAAACATTCAGTACTTC.

The chain has TRBV7-3 and TRBJ2-3; 8 nucleotides align to TRBD1. This CDR3 is 17 amino acids long. With V trimmed by 2 bases and J by 4 bases, 11 bases remained unmatched. From germline, CDR1 is SGHTA and CDR2 FQGTGA. Written as DNA, the CDR3 is TGTGCCAGCAGCTTAGGGCCGACAGGGGTGGGGCCAGATACGCAGTATTTT. Protein product: CASSLGPTGVGPDTQYF. Full variable domain (rest looked up from reference TRBV7-3 and TRBJ2-3): GAGVSQTPSNKVTEKGKYVELRCDPISGHTALYWYRQSLGQGPEFLIYFQGTGAADDSGLPNDRFFAVRPEGSVSTLKIQRTERGDSAVYLCASSLGPTGVGPDTQYFGPGTRLTVL.

This chain connects TRBV5-1 to TRBJ1-6; the D gene is possibly TRBD1 (5 bases). The germline gives CDR1 SGHRS, CDR2 YFSETQ. V was shortened by 1 base and J by 9 bases, with 11 bases between the two germline ends. CDR3 length: 14 residues. CDR3 sequence reads: CASSLSRDRSPLHF. In DNA, the CDR3 is TGCGCCAGCAGCTTGTCCAGGGATCGTTCACCCCTCCACTTT. Complete variable domain (other parts from reference TRBV5-1 and TRBJ1-6): KAGVTQTPRYLIKTRGQQVTLSCSPISGHRSVSWYQQTPGQGLQFLFEYFSETQRNKGNFPGRFSGRQFSNSRSEMNVSTLELGDSALYLCASSLSRDRSPLHFGNGTRLTVT.

Notes on this clone: Within the sample, other DNA sequences also encode this same CDR3. V and J are TRBV6-5 and TRBJ1-6; TRBD1 is a possible D gene (6 bases). The CDR3 spans 15 residues. The germline gives CDR1 MNHEY, CDR2 SVGAGI. V lost 0 bases, J lost 10 bases, and 13 bases lay in between. The CDR3 region has the DNA TGTGCCAGCAGTTACTCGAACAGGGAAAACTCACCCCTCCACTTT. Its translation is CASSYSNRENSPLHF.

This CDR3 reads CASSFRQPYNSPLHF. The DNA of the CDR3 is TGTGCCAGCAGCTTCCGACAGCCCTATAATTCACCCCTCCACTTT. This sequence joins TRBV5-5 and TRBJ1-6, with D maybe TRBD1 (5 bases). Trimming shortened V by 2 bases and J by 2 bases, and 8 bases separated the two germline ends. The CDR3 covers 15 residues. Germline CDR1 and CDR2: SGHKS and YYEKEE (reference sequence).

V and J are TRBV18 and TRBJ1-2, with D maybe TRBD1 (5 bases). V shed 1 base and J shed 4 bases, with 13 bases lying between them. The CDR3 is made up of 15 amino acids. Looked up from germline, CDR1 is KGHSH and CDR2 is LQKENI. The chain's CDR3 is CASSPLGADLYGYTF. The CDR3 DNA reads as TGTGCCAGCTCACCACTTGGGGCGGACCTCTATGGCTACACCTTC.

This clone was seen once. V usage is TRBV6-2 or TRBV6-3 and J usage is TRBJ2-7; 9 bases are shared with TRBD2. CDR1 and CDR2 (germline): MNHEY, SVGEGT. The CDR3 loop spans 15 amino acids. Trimming took 2 bases from V and 2 from J; bases not matched to a gene: 4. The CDR3 here is CASSYLSGSAYEQYF. In DNA, the CDR3 is TGTGCCAGCAGTTACCTTAGCGGGAGCGCCTACGAGCAGTACTTC.

The chain carries TRBV11-2 and TRBJ2-7; D remains unclear. Trimming cost V 5 bases and J 0 bases, with 17 bases left between them. The CDR3 spans 16 residues. CDR1 is SGHAT, CDR2 FQNNGV, per germline. DNA of the CDR3: TGTGCCAGCAGCCCCGCCCGCGGCTTAAGCTCCTACGAGCAGTACTTC. This codes for CASSPARGLSSYEQYF.